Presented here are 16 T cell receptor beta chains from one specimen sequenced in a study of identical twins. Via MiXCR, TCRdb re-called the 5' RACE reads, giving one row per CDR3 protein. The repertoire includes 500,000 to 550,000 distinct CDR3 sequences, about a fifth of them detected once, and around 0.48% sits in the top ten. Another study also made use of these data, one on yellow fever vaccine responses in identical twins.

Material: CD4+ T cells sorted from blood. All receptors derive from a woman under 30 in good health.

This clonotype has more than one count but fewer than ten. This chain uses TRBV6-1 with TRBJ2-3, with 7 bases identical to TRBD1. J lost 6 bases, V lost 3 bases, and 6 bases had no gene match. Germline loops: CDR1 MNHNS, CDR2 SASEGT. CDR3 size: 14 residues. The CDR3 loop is CASSETGLLDTQYF. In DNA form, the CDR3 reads TGTGCCAGCAGTGAGACAGGGTTGTTGGATACGCAGTATTTT.

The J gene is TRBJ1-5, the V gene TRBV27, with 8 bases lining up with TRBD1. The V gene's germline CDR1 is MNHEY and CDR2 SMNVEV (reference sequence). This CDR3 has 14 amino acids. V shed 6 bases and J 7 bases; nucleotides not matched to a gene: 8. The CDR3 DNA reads TGTGCCAGCAGCCAGGGACAGGTGGGACAGCCCCAGCATTTT. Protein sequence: CASSQGQVGQPQHF.

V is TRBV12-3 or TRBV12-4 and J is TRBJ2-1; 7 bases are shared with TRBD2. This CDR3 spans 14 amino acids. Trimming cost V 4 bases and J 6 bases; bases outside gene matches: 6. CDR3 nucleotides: TGTGCCAGCAGTTCCCGGACTAGGGCCAATGAGCAGTTCTTC. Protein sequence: CASSSRTRANEQFF.

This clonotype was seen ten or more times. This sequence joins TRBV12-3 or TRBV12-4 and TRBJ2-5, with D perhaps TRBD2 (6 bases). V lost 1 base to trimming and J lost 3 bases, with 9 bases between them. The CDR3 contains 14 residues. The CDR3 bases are TGTGCCAGCAGTTTAGGAGGAGGGAAAGAGACCCAGTACTTC. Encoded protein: CASSLGGGKETQYF.

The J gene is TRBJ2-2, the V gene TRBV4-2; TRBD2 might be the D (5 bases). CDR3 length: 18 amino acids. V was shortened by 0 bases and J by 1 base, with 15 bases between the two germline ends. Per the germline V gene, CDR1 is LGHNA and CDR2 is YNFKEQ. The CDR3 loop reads CASSQDLFGEQNTGELFF. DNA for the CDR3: TGTGCCAGCAGCCAAGATCTCTTTGGGGAGCAGAACACCGGGGAGCTGTTTTTT.

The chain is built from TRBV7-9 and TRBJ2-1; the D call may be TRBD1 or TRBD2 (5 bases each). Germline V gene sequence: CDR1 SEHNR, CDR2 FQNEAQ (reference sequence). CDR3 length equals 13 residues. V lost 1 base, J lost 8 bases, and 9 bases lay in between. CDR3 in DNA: TGTGCCAGCAGCTTAGGCAGGGACCATGAGCAGTTCTTC. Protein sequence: CASSLGRDHEQFF.

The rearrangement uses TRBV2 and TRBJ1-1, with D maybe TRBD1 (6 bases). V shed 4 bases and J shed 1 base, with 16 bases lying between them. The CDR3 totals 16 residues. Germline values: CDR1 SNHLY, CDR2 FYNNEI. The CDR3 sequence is CASSGGWQGSNTEAFF. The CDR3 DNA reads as TGTGCCAGCAGTGGAGGTTGGCAGGGGTCGAACACTGAAGCTTTCTTT.

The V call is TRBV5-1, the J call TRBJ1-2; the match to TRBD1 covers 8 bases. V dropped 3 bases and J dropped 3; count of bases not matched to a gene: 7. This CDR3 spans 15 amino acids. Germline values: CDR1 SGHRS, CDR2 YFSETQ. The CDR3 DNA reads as TGCGCCAGCAGCTACCTGACGACAGGGGACTATGGCTACACCTTC. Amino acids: CASSYLTTGDYGYTF. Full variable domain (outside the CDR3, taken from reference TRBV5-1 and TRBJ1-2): KAGVTQTPRYLIKTRGQQVTLSCSPISGHRSVSWYQQTPGQGLQFLFEYFSETQRNKGNFPGRFSGRQFSNSRSEMNVSTLELGDSALYLCASSYLTTGDYGYTFGSGTRLTVV.

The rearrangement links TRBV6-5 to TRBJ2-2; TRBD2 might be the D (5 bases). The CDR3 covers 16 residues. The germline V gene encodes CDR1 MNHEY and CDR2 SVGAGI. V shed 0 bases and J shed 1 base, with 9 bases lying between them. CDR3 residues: CASSYSGGGNTGELFF. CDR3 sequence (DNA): TGTGCCAGCAGTTACTCAGGAGGTGGGAACACCGGGGAGCTGTTTTTT.

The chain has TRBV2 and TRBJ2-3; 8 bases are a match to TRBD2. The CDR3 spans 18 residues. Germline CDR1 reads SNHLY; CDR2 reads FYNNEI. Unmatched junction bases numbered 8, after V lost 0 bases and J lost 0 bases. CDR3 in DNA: TGTGCCAGCAGTGAAGCCGGTCCCCAGCGGGGGAGCACAGATACGCAGTATTTT. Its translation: CASSEAGPQRGSTDTQYF.

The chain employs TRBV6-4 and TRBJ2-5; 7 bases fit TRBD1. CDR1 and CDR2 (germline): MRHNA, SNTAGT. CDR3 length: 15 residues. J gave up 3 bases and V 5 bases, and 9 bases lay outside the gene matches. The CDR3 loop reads CASSKTGQNEETQYF. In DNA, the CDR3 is TGTGCCAGCAGTAAGACGGGACAGAACGAAGAGACCCAGTACTTC.

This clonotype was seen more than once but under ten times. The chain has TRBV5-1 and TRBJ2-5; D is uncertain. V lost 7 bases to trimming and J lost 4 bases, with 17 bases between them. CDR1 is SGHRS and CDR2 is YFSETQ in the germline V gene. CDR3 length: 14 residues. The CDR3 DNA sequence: TGCGCCAGCTACGACCGCGCAGGTGGAGAGACCCAGTACTTC. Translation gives CASYDRAGGETQYF.

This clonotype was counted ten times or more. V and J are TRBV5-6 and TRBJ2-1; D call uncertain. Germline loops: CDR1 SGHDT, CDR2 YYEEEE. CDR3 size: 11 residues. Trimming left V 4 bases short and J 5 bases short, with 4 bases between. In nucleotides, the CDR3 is TGTGCCAGCAGCGTGCACAATGAGCAGTTCTTC. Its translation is CASSVHNEQFF.

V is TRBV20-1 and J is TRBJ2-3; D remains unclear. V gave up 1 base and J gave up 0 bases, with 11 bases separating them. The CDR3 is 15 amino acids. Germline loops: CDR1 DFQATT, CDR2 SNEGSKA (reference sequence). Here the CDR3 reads CSARGRQTSTDTQYF. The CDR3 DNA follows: TGCAGTGCTAGAGGTCGCCAAACGAGCACAGATACGCAGTATTTT.

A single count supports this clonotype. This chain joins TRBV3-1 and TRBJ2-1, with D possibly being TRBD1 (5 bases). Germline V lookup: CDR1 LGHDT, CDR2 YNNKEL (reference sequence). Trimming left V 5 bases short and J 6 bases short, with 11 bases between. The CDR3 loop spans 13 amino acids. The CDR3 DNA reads TGTGCCAGCAGCGAATTAAGGGGCAATGAGCAGTTCTTC. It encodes CASSELRGNEQFF.

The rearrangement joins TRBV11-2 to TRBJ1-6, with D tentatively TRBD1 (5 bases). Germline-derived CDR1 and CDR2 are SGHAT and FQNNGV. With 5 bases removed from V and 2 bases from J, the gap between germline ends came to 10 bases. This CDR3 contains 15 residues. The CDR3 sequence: CASSTATAYNSPLHF. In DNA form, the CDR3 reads TGTGCCAGCAGCACCGCGACAGCCTATAATTCACCCCTCCACTTT.